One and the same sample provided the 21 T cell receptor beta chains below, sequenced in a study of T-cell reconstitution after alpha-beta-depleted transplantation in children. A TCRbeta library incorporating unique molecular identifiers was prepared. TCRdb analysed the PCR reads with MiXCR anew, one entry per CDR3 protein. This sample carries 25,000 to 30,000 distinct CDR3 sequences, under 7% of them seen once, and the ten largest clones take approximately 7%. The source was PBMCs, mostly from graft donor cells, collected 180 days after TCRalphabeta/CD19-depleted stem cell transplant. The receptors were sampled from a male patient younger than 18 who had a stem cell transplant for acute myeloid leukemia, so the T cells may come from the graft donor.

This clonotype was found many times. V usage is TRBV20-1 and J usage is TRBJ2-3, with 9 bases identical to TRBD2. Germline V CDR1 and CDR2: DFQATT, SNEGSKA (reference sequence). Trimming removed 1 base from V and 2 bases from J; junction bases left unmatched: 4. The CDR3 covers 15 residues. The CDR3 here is CSARVASGATDTQYF. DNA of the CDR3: TGCAGTGCTAGAGTGGCTAGCGGGGCCACAGATACGCAGTATTTT.

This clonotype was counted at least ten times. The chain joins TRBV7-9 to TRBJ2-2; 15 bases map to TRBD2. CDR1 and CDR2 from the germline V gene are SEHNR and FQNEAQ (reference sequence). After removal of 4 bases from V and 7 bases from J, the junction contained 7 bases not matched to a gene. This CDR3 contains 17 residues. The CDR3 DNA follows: TGTGCCAGCAGCTCAGGACTAGCGGGGGGGCCGGACGGGGAGCTGTTTTTT. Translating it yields CASSSGLAGGPDGELFF.

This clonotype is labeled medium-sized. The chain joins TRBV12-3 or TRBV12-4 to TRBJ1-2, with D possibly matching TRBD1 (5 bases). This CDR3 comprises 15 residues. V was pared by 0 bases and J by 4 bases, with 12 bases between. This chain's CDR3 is CASSLARAEIYGYTF. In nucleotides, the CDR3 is TGTGCCAGCAGTTTAGCCAGGGCTGAAATCTATGGCTACACCTTC.

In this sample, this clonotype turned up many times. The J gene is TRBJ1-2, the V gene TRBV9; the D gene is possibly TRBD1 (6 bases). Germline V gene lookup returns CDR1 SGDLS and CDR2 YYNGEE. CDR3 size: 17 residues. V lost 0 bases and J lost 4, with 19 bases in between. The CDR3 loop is CASSVGSTGPPLYGYTF. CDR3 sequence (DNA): TGTGCCAGCAGCGTAGGATCAACAGGGCCTCCCCTCTATGGCTACACCTTC.

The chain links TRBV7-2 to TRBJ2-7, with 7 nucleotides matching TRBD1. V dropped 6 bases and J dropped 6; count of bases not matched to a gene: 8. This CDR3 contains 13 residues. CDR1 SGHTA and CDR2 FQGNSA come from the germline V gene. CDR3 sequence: CASSRQGGGEQYF. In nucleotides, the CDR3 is TGTGCCAGCAGTCGACAGGGCGGCGGCGAGCAGTACTTC.

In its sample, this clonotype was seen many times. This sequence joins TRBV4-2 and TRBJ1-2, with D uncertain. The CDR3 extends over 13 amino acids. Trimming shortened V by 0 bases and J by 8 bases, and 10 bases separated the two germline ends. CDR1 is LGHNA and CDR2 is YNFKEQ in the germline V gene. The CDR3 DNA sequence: TGTGCCAGCAGCCAAGATAAGTATCCCGGCTACACCTTC. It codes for CASSQDKYPGYTF.

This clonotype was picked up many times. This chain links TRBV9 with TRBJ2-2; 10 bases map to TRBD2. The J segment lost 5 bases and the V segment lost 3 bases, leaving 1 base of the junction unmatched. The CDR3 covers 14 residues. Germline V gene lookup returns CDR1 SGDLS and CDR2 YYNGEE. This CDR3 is CASSEGLATGELFF. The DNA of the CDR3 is TGTGCCAGCAGCGAGGGACTAGCGACCGGGGAGCTGTTTTTT.

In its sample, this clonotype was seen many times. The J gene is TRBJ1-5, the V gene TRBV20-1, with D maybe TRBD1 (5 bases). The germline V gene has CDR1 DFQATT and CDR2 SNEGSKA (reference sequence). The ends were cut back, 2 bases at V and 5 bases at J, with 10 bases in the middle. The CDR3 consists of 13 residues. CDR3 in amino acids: CSARLGGDQPQHF. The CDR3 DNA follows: TGCAGTGCTAGATTGGGGGGGGATCAGCCCCAGCATTTT.

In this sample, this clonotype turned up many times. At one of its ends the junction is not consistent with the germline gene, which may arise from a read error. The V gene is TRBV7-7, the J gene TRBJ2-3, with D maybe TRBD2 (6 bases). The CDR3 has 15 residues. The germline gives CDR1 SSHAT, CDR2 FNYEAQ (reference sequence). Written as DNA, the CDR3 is TGTGCTAGCAGCTCCGGGGGAGGCACGACAGATACGCAGTATTTT. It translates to CASSSGGGTTDTQYF.

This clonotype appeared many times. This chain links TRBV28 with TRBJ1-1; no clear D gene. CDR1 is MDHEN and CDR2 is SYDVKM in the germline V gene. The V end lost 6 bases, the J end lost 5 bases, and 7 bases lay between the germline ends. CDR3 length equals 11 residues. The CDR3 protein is CASRITTEAFF. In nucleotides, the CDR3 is TGTGCCAGCAGGATCACAACTGAAGCTTTCTTT.

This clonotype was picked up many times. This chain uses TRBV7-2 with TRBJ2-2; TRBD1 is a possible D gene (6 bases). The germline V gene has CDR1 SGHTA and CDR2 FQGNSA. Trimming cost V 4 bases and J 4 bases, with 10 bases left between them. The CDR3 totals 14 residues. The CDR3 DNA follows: TGTGCCAGCAGCTCGACAGGTTTCACCGGGGAGCTGTTTTTT. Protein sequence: CASSSTGFTGELFF.

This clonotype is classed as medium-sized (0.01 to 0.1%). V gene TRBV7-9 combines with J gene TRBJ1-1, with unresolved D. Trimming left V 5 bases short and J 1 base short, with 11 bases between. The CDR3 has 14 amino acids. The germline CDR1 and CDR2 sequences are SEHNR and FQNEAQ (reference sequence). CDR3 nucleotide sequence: TGTGCCAGCAGCCGTCCAGGAACGAACACTGAAGCTTTCTTT. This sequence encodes CASSRPGTNTEAFF.

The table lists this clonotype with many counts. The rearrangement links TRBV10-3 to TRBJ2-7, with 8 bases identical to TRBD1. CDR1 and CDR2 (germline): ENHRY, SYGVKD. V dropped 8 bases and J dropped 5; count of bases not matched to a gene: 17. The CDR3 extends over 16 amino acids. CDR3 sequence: CAIRQGAPDLKNEQYF. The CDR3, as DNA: TGTGCCATCCGCCAGGGGGCCCCCGACCTTAAGAACGAGCAGTACTTC.

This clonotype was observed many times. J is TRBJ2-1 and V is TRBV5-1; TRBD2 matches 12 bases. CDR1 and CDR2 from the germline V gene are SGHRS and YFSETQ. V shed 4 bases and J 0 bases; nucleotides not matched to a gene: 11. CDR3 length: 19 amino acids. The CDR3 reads CASSTGLAGPRSSYNEQFF. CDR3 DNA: TGCGCCAGCAGCACCGGACTAGCGGGGCCAAGGAGCTCCTACAATGAGCAGTTCTTC.

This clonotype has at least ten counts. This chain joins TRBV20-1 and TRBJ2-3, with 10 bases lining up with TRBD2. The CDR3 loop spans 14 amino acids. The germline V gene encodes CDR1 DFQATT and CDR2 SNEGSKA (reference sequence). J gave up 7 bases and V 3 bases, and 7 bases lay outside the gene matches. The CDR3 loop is CSASFLAGVYTQYF. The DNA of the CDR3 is TGCAGTGCTAGTTTCCTAGCGGGAGTATATACGCAGTATTTT.

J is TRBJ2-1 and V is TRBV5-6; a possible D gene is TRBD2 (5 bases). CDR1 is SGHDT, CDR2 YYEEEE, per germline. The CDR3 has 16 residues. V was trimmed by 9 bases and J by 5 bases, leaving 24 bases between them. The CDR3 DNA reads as TGTGCCATCGGCCCCCGACTGCAGCGGACCCACAATGAGCAGTTCTTC. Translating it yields CAIGPRLQRTHNEQFF.

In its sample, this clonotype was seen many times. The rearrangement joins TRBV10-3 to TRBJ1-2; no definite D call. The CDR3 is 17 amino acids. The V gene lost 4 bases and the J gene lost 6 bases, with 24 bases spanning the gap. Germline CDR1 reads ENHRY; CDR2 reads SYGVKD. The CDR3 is CAISVRNGVDSEHGYTF. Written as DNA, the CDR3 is TGTGCCATCAGTGTTAGGAATGGGGTCGACTCCGAACATGGCTACACCTTC.

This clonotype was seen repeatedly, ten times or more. This CDR3 is CASSQNWATPGQGDGNIQYF. The DNA for the CDR3 is TGCGCCAGCAGCCAAAACTGGGCCACTCCGGGACAGGGGGACGGAAACATTCAGTACTTC. The chain links TRBV4-3 to TRBJ2-4, with 11 positions matching TRBD1. The J segment lost 6 bases and the V segment lost 2 bases, leaving 18 bases of the junction unmatched. CDR1 is LGHNA and CDR2 is YSLEER in the germline V gene. CDR3 length: 20 amino acids.

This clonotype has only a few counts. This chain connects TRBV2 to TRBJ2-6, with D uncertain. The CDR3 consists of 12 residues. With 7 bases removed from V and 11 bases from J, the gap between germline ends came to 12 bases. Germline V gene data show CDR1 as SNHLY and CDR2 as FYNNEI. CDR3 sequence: CASTLSPHVLTF. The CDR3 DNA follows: TGTGCCAGCACGTTGAGCCCCCACGTCCTGACTTTC. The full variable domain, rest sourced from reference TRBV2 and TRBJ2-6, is EPEVTQTPSHQVTQMGQEVILRCVPISNHLYFYWYRQILGQKVEFLVSFYNNEISEKSEIFDDQFSVERPDGSNFTLKIRSTKLEDSAMYFCASTLSPHVLTFGAGSRLTVL.

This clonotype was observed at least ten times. The CDR3 reads CAWSSGTGISYNEQFF. DNA for the CDR3: TGTGCCTGGTCCTCCGGGACAGGGATCTCCTACAATGAGCAGTTCTTC. The rearrangement links TRBV30 to TRBJ2-1, with TRBD1 matching 9 bases. Trimming removed 5 bases from V and 0 bases from J; junction bases left unmatched: 8. The CDR3 loop spans 16 amino acids. Germline assignment: CDR1 GTSNPN and CDR2 SVGIG (reference sequence).

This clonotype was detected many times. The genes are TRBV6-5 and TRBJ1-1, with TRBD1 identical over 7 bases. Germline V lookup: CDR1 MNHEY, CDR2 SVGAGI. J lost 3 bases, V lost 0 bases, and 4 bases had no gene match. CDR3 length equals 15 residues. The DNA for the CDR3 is TGTGCCAGCAGTTACTCTGGCAGGGGGGACACTGAAGCTTTCTTT. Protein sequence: CASSYSGRGDTEAFF.